This passage covers 4 T cell receptor beta chains from one sample sequenced in a study of blood T cell repertoires in COVID-19. The data were produced by immunoSEQ multiplex PCR, yet TCRdb's version contains in-frame clones alone and is incomplete. The sample shows around 99,000 clones, roughly 80% of them seen only once. Sequencing input: peripheral blood. These TCRs come from a woman in her sixties with acute or convalescent COVID-19.

The chain is built from TRBV5-1 and TRBJ1-3; D gene uncertain. Germline-derived CDR1 and CDR2 are SGHRS and YFSETQ. CDR3 length equals 14 residues. V lost 0 bases, J lost 0 bases, and 4 bases lay in between. CDR3 amino acids: CASSLDYSGNTIYF. DNA of the CDR3: TGCGCCAGCAGCTTGGACTACTCTGGAAACACCATATATTTT.

This clone was counted only a few times. The gene calls are TRBV28 and TRBJ2-5; 7 bases map to TRBD1. CDR3 size: 13 residues. Germline CDR1 is MDHEN and CDR2 is SYDVKM. Trimming removed 3 bases from V and 5 bases from J; junction bases left unmatched: 3. This CDR3 reads CASSLGRGETQYF. The CDR3 DNA sequence: TGTGCCAGCAGTTTGGGCAGGGGGGAGACCCAGTACTTC.

The chain recombines TRBV4-1 with TRBJ1-5, with D possibly being TRBD1 (6 bases). The CDR3 totals 16 residues. Germline V gene sequence: CDR1 MGHRA, CDR2 YSYEKL. V gave up 4 bases and J gave up 3 bases, with 16 bases separating them. CDR3 amino acids: CASSPREGEINQPQHF. CDR3 nucleotides: TGCGCCAGCAGCCCAAGGGAGGGGGAAATCAATCAGCCCCAGCATTTT.

This clone has a handful of counts. The chain uses TRBV6-6 and TRBJ2-1; no definite D call. The V gene lost 1 base and the J gene lost 7 bases, with 8 bases spanning the gap. Germline V gene sequence: CDR1 MNHNY, CDR2 SVGAGI (reference sequence). The length of the CDR3 is 13 residues. CDR3 protein: CASSYFGANEQFF. CDR3 sequence (DNA): TGTGCCAGCAGTTACTTCGGTGCTAATGAGCAGTTCTTC.